This TCR beta chain was identified during a study of tumor T cells in aggressive B-cell lymphoma. Data came from immunoSEQ multiplex PCR; TCRdb stores just in-frame clones and leaves some out. The sample records 5,000 to 7,000 clones, approximately 86% being singletons. Germline V gene data show CDR1 as SEHNR and CDR2 as FQNEAQ (reference sequence). The CDR3 extends over 16 amino acids. Trimming left V 2 bases short and J 3 bases short, with 15 bases between. The J gene is TRBJ2-3, the V gene TRBV7-9, with D perhaps TRBD2 (5 bases). Material: tumor tissue. The sequence was obtained from an adult with diffuse large B cell lymphoma. Some clones in this sample may be carry-over from other donors' samples. Here the CDR3 reads CASSLFPGMETDTQYF. In DNA form, the CDR3 reads TGTGCCAGCAGCTTATTCCCGGGAATGGAGACAGATACGCAGTATTTT. The full variable domain, its missing parts supplied by reference TRBV7-9 and TRBJ2-3, is DTGVSQNPRHKITKRGQNVTFRCDPISEHNRLYWYRQTLGQGPEFLTYFQNEAQLEKSRLLSDRFSAERPKGSFSTLEIQRTEQGDSAMYLCASSLFPGMETDTQYFGPGTRLTVL.